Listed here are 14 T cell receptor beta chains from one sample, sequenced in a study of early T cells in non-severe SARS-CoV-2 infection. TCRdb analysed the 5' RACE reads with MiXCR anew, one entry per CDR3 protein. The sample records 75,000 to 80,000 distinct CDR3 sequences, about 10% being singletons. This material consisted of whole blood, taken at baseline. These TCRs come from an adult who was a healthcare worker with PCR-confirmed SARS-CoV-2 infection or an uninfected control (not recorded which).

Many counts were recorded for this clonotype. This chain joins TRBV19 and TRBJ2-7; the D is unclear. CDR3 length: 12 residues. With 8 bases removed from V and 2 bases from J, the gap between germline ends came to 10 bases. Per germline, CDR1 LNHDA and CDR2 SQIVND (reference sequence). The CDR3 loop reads CASSASPYEQYF. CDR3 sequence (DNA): TGTGCCAGTTCGGCCAGCCCCTACGAGCAGTACTTC.

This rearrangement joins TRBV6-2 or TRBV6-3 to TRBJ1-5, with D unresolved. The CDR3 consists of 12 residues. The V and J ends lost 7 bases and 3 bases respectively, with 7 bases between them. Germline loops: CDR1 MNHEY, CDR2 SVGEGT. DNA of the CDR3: TGTGCCAGCATGGAGCCCAATCAGCCCCAGCATTTT. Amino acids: CASMEPNQPQHF.

CDR3 in DNA: TGTGCCAGCAGCTTAGGGTCTAGTTCGCCCGGGGAGCTGTTTTTT. It is translated as CASSLGSSSPGELFF. This rearrangement joins TRBV7-6 to TRBJ2-2; D is ambiguous. Germline V gives CDR1 SGHVS, CDR2 FNYEAQ. The CDR3 is made up of 15 amino acids. Trimming removed 1 base from V and 6 bases from J, with 12 bases in between. Complete variable domain (other parts from reference TRBV7-6 and TRBJ2-2): GAGVSQSPRYKVTKRGQDVALRCDPISGHVSLYWYRQALGQGPEFLTYFNYEAQQDKSGLPNDRFSAERPEGSISTLTIQRTEQRDSAMYRCASSLGSSSPGELFFGEGSRLTVL.

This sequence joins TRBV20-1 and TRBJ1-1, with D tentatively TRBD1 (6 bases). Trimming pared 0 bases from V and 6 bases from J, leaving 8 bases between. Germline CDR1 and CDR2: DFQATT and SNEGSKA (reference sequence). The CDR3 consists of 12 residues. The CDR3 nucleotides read TGCAGTGCTAGAGAGACAGGAGCTGAAGCTTTCTTT. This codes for CSARETGAEAFF.

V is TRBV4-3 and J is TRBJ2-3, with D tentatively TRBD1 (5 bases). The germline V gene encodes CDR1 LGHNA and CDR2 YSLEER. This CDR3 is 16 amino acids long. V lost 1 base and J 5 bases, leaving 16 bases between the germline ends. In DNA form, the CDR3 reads TGCGCCAGCAGCCAAGCCTGGCAGGGCTACATAGATACGCAGTATTTT. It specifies CASSQAWQGYIDTQYF.

CDR3 in amino acids: CASSTGGIDQPQHF. The CDR3 DNA follows: TGTGCCAGCAGCACAGGGGGGATAGATCAGCCCCAGCATTTT. The chain couples TRBV21-1 to TRBJ1-5; the D call of TRBD1 is as the table states it, not checked on the DNA. TRBV21-1 corresponds to a pseudogene. This CDR3 is 14 amino acids long.

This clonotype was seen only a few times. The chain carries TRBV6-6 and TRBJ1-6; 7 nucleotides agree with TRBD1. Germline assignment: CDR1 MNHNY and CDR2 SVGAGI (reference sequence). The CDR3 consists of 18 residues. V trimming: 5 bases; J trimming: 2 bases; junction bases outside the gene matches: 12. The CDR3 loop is CASSGTVASSTYNSPLHF. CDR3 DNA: TGTGCCAGCAGTGGGACAGTCGCATCCTCGACCTATAATTCACCCCTCCACTTT.

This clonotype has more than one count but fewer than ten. The CDR3 reads CATSPGSNQPQHF. In DNA form, the CDR3 reads TGTGCCACCTCCCCCGGTTCCAATCAGCCCCAGCATTTT. The chain employs TRBV10-3 and TRBJ1-5; D not certain. CDR3 length: 13 residues. Germline CDR1 and CDR2: ENHRY and SYGVKD. V gave up 10 bases and J gave up 3 bases, with 13 bases separating them.

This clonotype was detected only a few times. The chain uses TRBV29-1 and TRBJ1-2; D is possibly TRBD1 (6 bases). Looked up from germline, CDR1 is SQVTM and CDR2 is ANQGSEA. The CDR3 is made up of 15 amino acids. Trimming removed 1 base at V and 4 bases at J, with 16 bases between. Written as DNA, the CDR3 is TGCAGCGTTGAAGTAACCAGGGGAGAGACCTATGGCTACACCTTC. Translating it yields CSVEVTRGETYGYTF.

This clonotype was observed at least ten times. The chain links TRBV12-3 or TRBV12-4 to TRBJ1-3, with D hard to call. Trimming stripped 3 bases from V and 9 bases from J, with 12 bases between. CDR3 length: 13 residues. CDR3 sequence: CASSLAAASTIYF. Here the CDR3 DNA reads TGTGCCAGCAGTTTGGCAGCAGCCAGCACCATATATTTT.

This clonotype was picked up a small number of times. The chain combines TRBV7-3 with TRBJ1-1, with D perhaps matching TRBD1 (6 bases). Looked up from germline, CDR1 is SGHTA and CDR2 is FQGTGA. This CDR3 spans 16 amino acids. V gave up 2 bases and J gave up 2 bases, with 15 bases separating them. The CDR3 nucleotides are TGTGCCAGCAGCTTACGGGCCGGGACATACAACACTGAAGCTTTCTTT. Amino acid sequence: CASSLRAGTYNTEAFF.

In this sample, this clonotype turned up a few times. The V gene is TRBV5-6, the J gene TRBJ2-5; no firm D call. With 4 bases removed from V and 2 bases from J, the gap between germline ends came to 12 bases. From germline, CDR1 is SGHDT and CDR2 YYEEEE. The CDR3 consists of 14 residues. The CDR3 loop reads CASSLKVLQETQYF. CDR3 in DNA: TGTGCCAGCAGCCTGAAGGTACTTCAAGAGACCCAGTACTTC.

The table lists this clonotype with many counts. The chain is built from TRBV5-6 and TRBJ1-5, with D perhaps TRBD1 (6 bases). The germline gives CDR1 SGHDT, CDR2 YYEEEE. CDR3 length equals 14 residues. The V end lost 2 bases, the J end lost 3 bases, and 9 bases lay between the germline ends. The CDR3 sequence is CASSFGQNNQPQHF. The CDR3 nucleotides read TGTGCCAGCAGCTTTGGACAGAACAATCAGCCCCAGCATTTT.

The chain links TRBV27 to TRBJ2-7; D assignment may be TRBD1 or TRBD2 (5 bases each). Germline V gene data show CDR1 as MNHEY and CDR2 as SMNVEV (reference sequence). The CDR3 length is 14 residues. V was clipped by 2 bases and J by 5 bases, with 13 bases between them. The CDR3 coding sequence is TGTGCCAGCAGTTTAGGACGTCCGGGACACGAGCAGTACTTC. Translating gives CASSLGRPGHEQYF.